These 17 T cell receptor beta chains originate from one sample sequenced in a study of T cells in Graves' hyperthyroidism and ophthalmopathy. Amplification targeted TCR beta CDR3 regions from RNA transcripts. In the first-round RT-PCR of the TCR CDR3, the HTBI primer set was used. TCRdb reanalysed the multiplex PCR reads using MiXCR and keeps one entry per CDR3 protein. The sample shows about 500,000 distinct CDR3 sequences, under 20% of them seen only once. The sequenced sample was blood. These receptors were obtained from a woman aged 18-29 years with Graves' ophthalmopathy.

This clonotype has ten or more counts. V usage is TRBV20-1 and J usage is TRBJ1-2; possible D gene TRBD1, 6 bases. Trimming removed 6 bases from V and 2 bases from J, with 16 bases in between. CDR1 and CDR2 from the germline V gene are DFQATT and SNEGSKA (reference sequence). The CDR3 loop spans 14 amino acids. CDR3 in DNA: TGCAGTGCCCGGGACATCCCCTCGAACTATGGCTACACCTTC. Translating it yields CSARDIPSNYGYTF.

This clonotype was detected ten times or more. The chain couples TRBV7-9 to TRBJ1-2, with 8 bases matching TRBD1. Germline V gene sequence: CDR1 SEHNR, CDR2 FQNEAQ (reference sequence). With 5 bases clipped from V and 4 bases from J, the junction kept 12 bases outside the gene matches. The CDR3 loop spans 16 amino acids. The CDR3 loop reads CASSPTGTGSSYGYTF. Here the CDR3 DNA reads TGTGCCAGCAGCCCAACCGGGACAGGTAGCTCCTATGGCTACACCTTC.

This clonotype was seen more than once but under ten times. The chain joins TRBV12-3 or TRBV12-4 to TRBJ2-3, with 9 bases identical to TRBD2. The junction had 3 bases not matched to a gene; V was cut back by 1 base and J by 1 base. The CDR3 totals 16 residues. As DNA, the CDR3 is TGTGCCAGCAGTTTAGACAGCGGGGGGCGCACAGATACGCAGTATTTT. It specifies CASSLDSGGRTDTQYF.

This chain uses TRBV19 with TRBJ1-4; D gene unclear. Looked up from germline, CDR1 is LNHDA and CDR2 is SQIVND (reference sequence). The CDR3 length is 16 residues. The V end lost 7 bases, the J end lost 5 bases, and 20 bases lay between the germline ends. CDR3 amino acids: CASTSSVVRRNEKLFF. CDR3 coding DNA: TGTGCCAGTACCAGTTCTGTGGTCCGGAGAAATGAAAAACTGTTTTTT.

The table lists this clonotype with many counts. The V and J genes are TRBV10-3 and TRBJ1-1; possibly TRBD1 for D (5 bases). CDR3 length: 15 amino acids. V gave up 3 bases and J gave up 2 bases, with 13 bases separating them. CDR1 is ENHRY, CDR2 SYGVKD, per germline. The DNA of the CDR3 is TGTGCCATCAGTGACCCGACGGGGGGAAACACTGAAGCTTTCTTT. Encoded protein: CAISDPTGGNTEAFF.

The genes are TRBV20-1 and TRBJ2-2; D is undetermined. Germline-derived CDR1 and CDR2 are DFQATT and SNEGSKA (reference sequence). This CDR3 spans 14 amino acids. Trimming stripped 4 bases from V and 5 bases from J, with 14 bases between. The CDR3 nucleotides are TGCAGTGCTACCTCTACAATCCTAACCGGGGAGCTGTTTTTT. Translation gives CSATSTILTGELFF.

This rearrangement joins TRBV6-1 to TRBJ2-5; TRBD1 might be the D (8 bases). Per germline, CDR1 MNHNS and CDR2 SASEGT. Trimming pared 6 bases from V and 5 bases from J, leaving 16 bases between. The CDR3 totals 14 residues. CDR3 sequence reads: CASRPTGEGETQYF. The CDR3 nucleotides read TGTGCCAGCAGACCGACAGGGGAGGGTGAGACCCAGTACTTC.

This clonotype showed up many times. For the CDR3, the DNA is TGTGCCAGCAGCGGGACTAGCGGGCGTCCCCTCGGGGTAGAGACCCAGTACTTC. This gives the protein CASSGTSGRPLGVETQYF. The rearrangement links TRBV6-2 or TRBV6-3 to TRBJ2-5; 12 bases agree with TRBD2. This CDR3 region has 18 residues. The ends lost 6 bases at V and 4 bases at J; junction bases unmatched: 15. Germline assignment: CDR1 MNHEY and CDR2 SVGEGT.

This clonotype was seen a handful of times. This chain's CDR3 is CASSPWDFGVYGYTF. The CDR3 DNA reads TGTGCCAGCAGCCCCTGGGATTTTGGGGTATATGGCTACACCTTC. The chain is built from TRBV9 and TRBJ1-2; D remains unclear. With 4 bases removed from V and 5 bases from J, the gap between germline ends came to 18 bases. The CDR3 length is 15 residues. Germline-derived CDR1 and CDR2 are SGDLS and YYNGEE.

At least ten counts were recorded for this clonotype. CDR3 coding DNA: TGTGCCAGCAGTACCTTGGGATACAATGAGCAGTTCTTC. Translating it yields CASSTLGYNEQFF. The chain uses TRBV27 and TRBJ2-1; D call uncertain. The germline V gene has CDR1 MNHEY and CDR2 SMNVEV (reference sequence). CDR3 size: 13 residues. Trimming cost V 5 bases and J 4 bases, with 9 bases left between them.

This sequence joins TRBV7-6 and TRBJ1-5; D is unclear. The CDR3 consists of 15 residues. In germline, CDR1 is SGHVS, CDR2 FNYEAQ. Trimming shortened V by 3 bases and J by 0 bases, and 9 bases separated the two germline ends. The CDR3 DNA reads TGTGCCAGCAGCTTGACACCTTATAGCAATCAGCCCCAGCATTTT. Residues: CASSLTPYSNQPQHF. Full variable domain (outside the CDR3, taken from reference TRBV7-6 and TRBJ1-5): GAGVSQSPRYKVTKRGQDVALRCDPISGHVSLYWYRQALGQGPEFLTYFNYEAQQDKSGLPNDRFSAERPEGSISTLTIQRTEQRDSAMYRCASSLTPYSNQPQHFGDGTRLSIL.

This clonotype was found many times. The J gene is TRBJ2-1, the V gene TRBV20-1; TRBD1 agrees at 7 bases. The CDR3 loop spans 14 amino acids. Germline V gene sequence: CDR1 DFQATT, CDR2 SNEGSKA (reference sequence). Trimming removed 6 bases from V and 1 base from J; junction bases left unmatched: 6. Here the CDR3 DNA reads TGCAGTGCCCCAGACAGGGTATCCTACAATGAGCAGTTCTTC. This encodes CSAPDRVSYNEQFF.

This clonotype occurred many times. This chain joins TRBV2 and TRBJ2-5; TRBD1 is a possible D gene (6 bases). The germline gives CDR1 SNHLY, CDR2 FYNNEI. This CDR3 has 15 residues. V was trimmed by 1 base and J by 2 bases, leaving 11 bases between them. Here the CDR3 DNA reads TGTGCCAGCAGTGAAGGAGGGCAGGGGCAAGAGACCCAGTACTTC. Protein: CASSEGGQGQETQYF.

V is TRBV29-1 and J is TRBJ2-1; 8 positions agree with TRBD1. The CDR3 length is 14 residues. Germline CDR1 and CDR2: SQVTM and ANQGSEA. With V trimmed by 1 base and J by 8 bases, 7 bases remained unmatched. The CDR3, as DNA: TGCAGCGTTGAAGGCCCCGACAGGGGCGATGAGCAGTTCTTC. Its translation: CSVEGPDRGDEQFF.

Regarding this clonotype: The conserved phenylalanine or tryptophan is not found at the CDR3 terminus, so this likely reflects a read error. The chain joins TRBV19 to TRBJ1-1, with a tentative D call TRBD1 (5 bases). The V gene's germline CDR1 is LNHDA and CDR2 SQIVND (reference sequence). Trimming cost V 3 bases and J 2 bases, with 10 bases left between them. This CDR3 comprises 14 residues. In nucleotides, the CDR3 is TGTGCCAGTAGTATCGGGGCAGTCAACACTGAAGCTTTCTCT. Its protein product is CASSIGAVNTEAFS.

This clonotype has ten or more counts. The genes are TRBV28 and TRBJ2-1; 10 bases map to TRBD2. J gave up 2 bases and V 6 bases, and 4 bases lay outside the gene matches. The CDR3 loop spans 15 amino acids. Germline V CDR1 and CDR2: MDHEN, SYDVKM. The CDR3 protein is CASSLLAGTYNEQFF. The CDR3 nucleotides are TGTGCCAGCAGCTTACTAGCGGGAACCTACAATGAGCAGTTCTTC.

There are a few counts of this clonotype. The CDR3 loop reads CASSFIGEDTGELFF. The CDR3 DNA follows: TGTGCCAGCAGTTTTATTGGGGAGGACACCGGGGAGCTGTTTTTT. The V call is TRBV27, the J call TRBJ2-2; possible D gene TRBD2, 6 bases. There are 15 residues in the CDR3. Trimming cost V 3 bases and J 3 bases, with 11 bases left between them. The germline CDR1 and CDR2 sequences are MNHEY and SMNVEV (reference sequence).